Following are 24 T cell receptor beta chains from one sample sequenced in a study of cytomegalovirus exposure and HLA in healthy donors. Generated by immunoSEQ multiplex PCR, the TCRdb table keeps only in-frame clones and is missing some. The sample yields fewer than 120,000 clones, 89% seen once. Sequencing used PBMCs. The receptor set was obtained from a woman under 30 in good health and CMV-seronegative.

This chain connects TRBV4-1 to TRBJ2-3; 8 positions agree with TRBD2. The CDR3 covers 19 residues. The germline V gene encodes CDR1 MGHRA and CDR2 YSYEKL. With 0 bases clipped from V and 0 bases from J, the junction kept 11 bases outside the gene matches. The CDR3 region is CASSQEGAGDPLSTDTQYF. The CDR3, as DNA: TGCGCCAGCAGCCAAGAAGGAGCGGGGGATCCCCTAAGCACAGATACGCAGTATTTT.

The CDR3 protein is CASSQAGQFDYGYTF. In DNA, the CDR3 is TGCGCCAGCAGCCAAGCTGGACAGTTTGACTATGGCTACACCTTC. This chain connects TRBV4-3 to TRBJ1-2, with a tentative D call TRBD1 (6 bases). The germline gives CDR1 LGHNA, CDR2 YSLEER. CDR3 size: 15 residues. V dropped 1 base and J dropped 3 bases, with 12 bases sitting between them.

The J gene is TRBJ1-6, the V gene TRBV7-3, with D perhaps matching TRBD1 (6 bases). V was shortened by 1 base and J by 7 bases, with 14 bases between the two germline ends. The CDR3 is made up of 16 amino acids. Germline CDR1 SGHTA, CDR2 FQGTGA. This chain's CDR3 is CASSLNARTVNSPLHF. CDR3 in DNA: TGTGCCAGCAGCTTAAACGCGAGGACAGTCAATTCACCCCTCCACTTT.

V gene TRBV6-6 combines with J gene TRBJ1-2; D unresolved. Trimming took off 0 bases at V and 5 bases at J, with 7 bases between the two ends. Germline assignment: CDR1 MNHNY and CDR2 SVGAGI (reference sequence). This CDR3 has 13 amino acids. CDR3 region: CASSYSKEYGYTF. DNA for the CDR3: TGTGCCAGCAGTTACTCCAAGGAGTATGGCTACACCTTC.

This chain uses TRBV6-1 with TRBJ2-7; 10 bases align to TRBD2. The CDR3 contains 14 residues. J lost 2 bases, V lost 5 bases, and 3 bases had no gene match. The germline V gene has CDR1 MNHNS and CDR2 SASEGT. The chain's CDR3 is CASSRGLAAYEQYF. CDR3 DNA: TGTGCCAGCAGTCGAGGACTAGCGGCCTACGAGCAGTACTTC.

The V call is TRBV10-1, the J call TRBJ2-3, with D possibly TRBD1 on 5 matching bases. V gave up 0 bases and J gave up 10 bases, with 17 bases separating them. Germline V gene data show CDR1 as WNHNN and CDR2 as SYGVQD (reference sequence). The CDR3 contains 15 residues. In DNA form, the CDR3 reads TGCGCCAGCAGTGAGTCGGGGCGGCCACAAAGGGCGCAGTATTTT. Translated: CASSESGRPQRAQYF.

The CDR3: CASSEAVADSYEQYF. CDR3 sequence (DNA): TGTGCCAGCAGTGAAGCGGTAGCAGACTCCTACGAGCAGTACTTC. The chain recombines TRBV6-1 with TRBJ2-7; D is unclear. Germline CDR1 and CDR2: MNHNS and SASEGT. The CDR3 is made up of 15 amino acids. The germline V and J ends were trimmed by 0 bases and 0 bases, with 9 bases remaining between them.

CDR3 nucleotides: TGTGCCAGCAGCTACGCGACGGGACAGGGGTTCACTGAAGCTTTCTTT. It translates to CASSYATGQGFTEAFF. The V call is TRBV5-6, the J call TRBJ1-1; TRBD1 aligns across 10 bases. CDR1 SGHDT and CDR2 YYEEEE come from the germline V gene. This CDR3 spans 16 amino acids. V shed 3 bases and J 4 bases; nucleotides not matched to a gene: 9.

The rearrangement links TRBV15 to TRBJ1-3; a possible D gene is TRBD1 (6 bases). Germline V gene data show CDR1 as LNHNV and CDR2 as YYDKDF (reference sequence). V shed 4 bases and J shed 2 bases, with 12 bases lying between them. This CDR3 is 15 amino acids long. CDR3 residues: CATSKGGVAGNTIYF. For the CDR3, the DNA is TGTGCCACCAGCAAAGGGGGAGTGGCTGGAAACACCATATATTTT.

The rearrangement links TRBV27 to TRBJ2-5, with TRBD2 identical over 10 bases. The DNA matches TRBJ2-7 better at its end, which makes the J call doubtful. Per germline, CDR1 MNHEY and CDR2 SMNVEV (reference sequence). The CDR3 covers 14 residues. The CDR3 DNA reads as TGTGCCAGCAAGGAACTAGCGGGATCCTACGAGCAGTACTTC. Translated, it gives CASKELAGSYEQYF.

V usage is TRBV9 and J usage is TRBJ2-7; TRBD1 matches at 9 bases. The V and J ends lost 3 bases and 6 bases, in that order; junction bases with no gene match: 1. The CDR3 runs 12 residues. The V gene's germline CDR1 is SGDLS and CDR2 YYNGEE. The CDR3, as DNA: TGTGCCAGCAGCGGGACAGGGGTCGAGCAGTACTTC. It codes for CASSGTGVEQYF.

The gene calls are TRBV7-3 and TRBJ2-5; 8 bases match TRBD2. Germline V gene sequence: CDR1 SGHTA, CDR2 FQGTGA. The V gene end was trimmed by 5 bases and the J gene end by 2 bases; junction bases not matched to a gene: 1. The CDR3 sequence is 13 residues long. This chain's CDR3 is CASSTSGQETQYF. The CDR3 region has the DNA TGTGCCAGCAGCACTAGCGGACAAGAGACCCAGTACTTC.

V is TRBV2 and J is TRBJ2-7, with 11 bases lining up with TRBD2. V trimming: 7 bases; J trimming: 2 bases; junction bases outside the gene matches: 7. The length of the CDR3 is 15 residues. The germline V gene encodes CDR1 SNHLY and CDR2 FYNNEI. The CDR3 DNA reads as TGTGCCAGCACCCTTAGCGGGAGGGGGGCCTACGAGCAGTACTTC. Residues: CASTLSGRGAYEQYF.

The table lists this clone with a count of one. The rearrangement links TRBV30 to TRBJ2-5; D is ambiguous. The CDR3 sequence is 12 residues long. The V end was cut by 4 bases, the J end by 5 bases, with 11 bases between. Germline V gives CDR1 GTSNPN, CDR2 SVGIG (reference sequence). CDR3 DNA: TGTGCCTGGACAGGCTTATCGGAGACCCAGTACTTC. Amino acids: CAWTGLSETQYF.

The rearrangement links TRBV5-1 to TRBJ2-4; 8 bases match TRBD2. Unmatched junction bases numbered 7, after V lost 3 bases and J lost 8 bases. CDR3 length equals 14 residues. CDR1 is SGHRS, CDR2 YFSETQ, per germline. CDR3 protein: CASSSAGAMDIQYF. The DNA for the CDR3 is TGCGCCAGCAGCTCAGCGGGAGCTATGGACATTCAGTACTTC.

V gene TRBV11-2 combines with J gene TRBJ1-2; D remains ambiguous. CDR3 length equals 14 residues. From germline, CDR1 is SGHAT and CDR2 FQNNGV. The germline V and J ends were trimmed by 4 bases and 1 base, with 10 bases remaining between them. This CDR3 reads CASSSSGVNYGYTF. DNA for the CDR3: TGTGCCAGCAGCTCGTCCGGGGTTAACTATGGCTACACCTTC.

The chain carries TRBV30 and TRBJ1-4, with 10 bases matching TRBD1. The CDR3 spans 13 residues. The ends lost 5 bases at V and 6 bases at J; junction bases unmatched: 3. The germline CDR1 and CDR2 sequences are GTSNPN and SVGIG (reference sequence). The CDR3 loop is CAWRQGAHEKLFF. CDR3 DNA sequence: TGTGCCTGGCGACAGGGGGCGCATGAAAAACTGTTTTTT.

V usage is TRBV10-3 and J usage is TRBJ2-1, with D maybe TRBD2 (6 bases). CDR1 and CDR2 from the germline V gene are ENHRY and SYGVKD. The CDR3 sequence is 15 residues long. CDR3 coding DNA: TGTGCGGGATCTAGTGGGACTTTAGGGTACAATGAGCAGTTCTTC. Its translation is CAGSSGTLGYNEQFF.

The chain carries TRBV7-9 and TRBJ1-4; D ambiguous. Trimming cost V 2 bases and J 0 bases, with 4 bases left between them. This CDR3 has 14 amino acids. CDR1 SEHNR and CDR2 FQNEAQ come from the germline V gene (reference sequence). The CDR3 nucleotides are TGTGCCAGCAGCTTACGGGCAACTAATGAAAAACTGTTTTTT. This sequence encodes CASSLRATNEKLFF.

This rearrangement joins TRBV9 to TRBJ2-7; TRBD2 agrees at 8 bases. Germline trimming cut 0 bases from V and 6 bases from J; bases unmatched to any gene: 8. This CDR3 region has 15 residues. Germline V gene sequence: CDR1 SGDLS, CDR2 YYNGEE. The CDR3 DNA follows: TGTGCCAGCAGCGTAGAGGTAGCGGGGCTGGTCGAGCAGTACTTC. Encoded protein: CASSVEVAGLVEQYF.

Only one count was recorded for this clone. This chain uses TRBV29-1 with TRBJ2-7; a weak D match, TRBD2 (5 bases). Trimming took off 7 bases at V and 2 bases at J, with 21 bases between the two ends. Per germline, CDR1 SQVTM and CDR2 ANQGSEA. This CDR3 spans 15 amino acids. Here the CDR3 reads CSALSASSTTYEQYF. The CDR3 DNA is TGCAGCGCCTTGTCGGCTAGCAGCACCACCTACGAGCAGTACTTC.

The J gene is TRBJ1-2, the V gene TRBV28; 8 bases line up with TRBD1. V dropped 3 bases and J dropped 8; count of bases not matched to a gene: 14. The CDR3 length is 16 residues. The germline V gene has CDR1 MDHEN and CDR2 SYDVKM. This chain's CDR3 is CASSFGSQGAAGGYTF. The CDR3 nucleotides read TGTGCCAGCAGTTTTGGCTCCCAGGGGGCTGCGGGGGGCTACACCTTC.

The chain carries TRBV28 and TRBJ2-5; TRBD1 matches at 10 bases. Unmatched junction bases numbered 4, after V lost 5 bases and J lost 4 bases. The V gene's germline CDR1 is MDHEN and CDR2 SYDVKM. This CDR3 spans 14 amino acids. The CDR3 sequence: CASSRDRGRETQYF. Here the CDR3 DNA reads TGTGCCAGCAGTAGGGACAGGGGTAGAGAGACCCAGTACTTC.

This chain connects TRBV7-2 to TRBJ2-7; D is perhaps TRBD2 (7 bases). Germline lookup yields CDR1 SGHTA and CDR2 FQGNSA. The germline V and J ends were trimmed by 5 bases and 5 bases, with 22 bases remaining between them. This CDR3 spans 16 amino acids. Here the CDR3 DNA reads TGTGCCAGCAGCCAAATTTTAGATGGGGGGGCTAACGAGCAGTACTTC. It translates to CASSQILDGGANEQYF.